The entry that follows covers one T cell receptor beta chain sequence. This sample stems from a study of blood T cell repertoires in COVID-19. Study-wide background: COVID-19 samples collected from the United States, Italy and Spain covered acute and convalescent phases. PBMCs, B-cell-depleted T cells, or T cells provided the cDNA or gDNA that made up the material.

Germline trimming cut 0 bases from V and 7 bases from J; bases unmatched to any gene: 7. Germline assignment: CDR1 KGHSH and CDR2 LQKENI. This CDR3 comprises 16 residues. In the authors' workflow: Amplification with reference gene primers provided the estimates of nucleated cell counts. The protocol was immunoSEQ multiplex PCR, while the TCRdb copy is restricted to in-frame clones and leaves out a portion. That table furnishes V, J and clone size, whereas the DNA furnished D and trimming. There are over 150,000 clones in the sample; 84% occur only once, and approximately 10% lies in the top ten. Sequenced: peripheral blood. The chain couples TRBV18 to TRBJ1-2, with 11 bases aligning to TRBD1. The clonotype originates from a man in his 70s with active or convalescent COVID-19. The CDR3 nucleotides are TGTGCCAGCTCACCACCGCCGGGACAGGGGGTCGGTGGCTACACCTTC. Amino acids: CASSPPPGQGVGGYTF.